This T cell receptor beta chain was recorded in a study of blood T cell repertoires in COVID-19. Overall study context: Samples representing acute and convalescent COVID-19 were sourced from the United States, Italy and Spain.

Assay: immunoSEQ multiplex PCR; the TCRdb copy retains only in-frame clones and omits some. The profile covers over 350,000 clones, with approximately 87% appearing a single time and around 10% taken by the ten largest. The junction had 3 bases not matched to a gene; V was cut back by 1 base and J by 6 bases. The CDR3 extends over 14 amino acids. Germline CDR1 and CDR2: SNHLY and FYNNEI. The source material was PBMCs or T cells enriched from blood (not recorded which). The chain joins TRBV2 to TRBJ2-1; 7 nucleotides align to TRBD1. This receptor was obtained from a woman aged 45-65 years who had recovered from COVID-19. CDR3 sequence: CASSEGAGGNEQFF. The CDR3, as DNA: TGTGCCAGCAGTGAAGGCGCAGGGGGCAATGAGCAGTTCTTC. The variable domain in full, with the rest retrieved from reference TRBV2 and TRBJ2-1, is EPEVTQTPSHQVTQMGQEVILRCVPISNHLYFYWYRQILGQKVEFLVSFYNNEISEKSEIFDDQFSVERPDGSNFTLKIRSTKLEDSAMYFCASSEGAGGNEQFFGPGTRLTVL.